This passage covers 25 T cell receptor beta chains from one sample sequenced in a study of blood T cell repertoires in COVID-19. Generated by immunoSEQ multiplex PCR, the TCRdb table keeps only in-frame clones and is missing some. The data show about 210,000 clones, roughly four fifths seen once. Sequencing used peripheral blood. These receptor sequences come from a woman aged 40 to 55 with acute or convalescent COVID-19.

The genes are TRBV6-1 and TRBJ1-2; D gene uncertain. This CDR3 has 15 amino acids. Trimming removed 0 bases from V and 3 bases from J, with 11 bases in between. In germline, CDR1 is MNHNS, CDR2 SASEGT. The CDR3 here is CASSEARGPYYGYTF. DNA for the CDR3: TGTGCCAGCAGTGAAGCCCGGGGTCCCTACTATGGCTACACCTTC.

The rearrangement links TRBV7-9 to TRBJ2-7; TRBD1 is a possible D gene (6 bases). This CDR3 has 18 residues. CDR1 and CDR2 (germline): SEHNR, FQNEAQ (reference sequence). Trimming pared 1 base from V and 4 bases from J, leaving 23 bases between. CDR3 DNA sequence: TGTGCCAGCAGCTTAGATTCGGTCGGGCAGGGGCTCTTTTACGAGCAGTACTTC. Its protein product is CASSLDSVGQGLFYEQYF.

The chain has TRBV4-1 and TRBJ1-2; maybe TRBD1 (5 bases). The germline V gene encodes CDR1 MGHRA and CDR2 YSYEKL. This CDR3 contains 13 residues. V was pared by 0 bases and J by 8 bases, with 10 bases between. The CDR3 spells CASSQETGLGYTF. The CDR3 DNA sequence: TGCGCCAGCAGCCAAGAAACAGGCCTGGGCTACACCTTC.

The chain links TRBV3-1 (or the pseudogene TRBV3-2) to TRBJ1-6; weak D call: TRBD1 (5 bases). Germline CDR1 is LGHDT and CDR2 is YNNKEL (reference sequence). CDR3 length: 14 residues. Trimming shortened V by 4 bases and J by 13 bases, and 17 bases separated the two germline ends. CDR3 in amino acids: CASSPWGTSAPLHF. In DNA form, the CDR3 reads TGTGCCAGCAGCCCCTGGGGGACTTCAGCGCCCCTCCACTTT.

This chain links TRBV6-5 with TRBJ1-2; possibly TRBD1 for D (6 bases). Germline V gene sequence: CDR1 MNHEY, CDR2 SVGAGI. CDR3 length: 15 residues. V lost 2 bases, J lost 7 bases, and 17 bases lay in between. CDR3: CASSYTRTAGGGYTF. CDR3 sequence (DNA): TGTGCCAGCAGTTACACGAGGACAGCCGGAGGTGGCTACACCTTC.

This rearrangement joins TRBV6-5 to TRBJ1-1, with TRBD1 matching 7 bases. The length of the CDR3 is 16 residues. CDR1 and CDR2 (germline): MNHEY, SVGAGI. V trimming: 4 bases; J trimming: 4 bases; junction bases outside the gene matches: 12. The CDR3 reads CASSFIQGKVGTEAFF. The CDR3 nucleotides read TGTGCCAGCAGTTTTATACAGGGGAAAGTCGGCACTGAAGCTTTCTTT.

The chain has TRBV5-4 and TRBJ1-4, with D possibly TRBD1 on 6 matching bases. The CDR3 length is 15 residues. Germline V gene sequence: CDR1 SGHNT, CDR2 YYREEE (reference sequence). Trimming took 3 bases from V and 6 from J, leaving 15 bases between them. The chain's CDR3 is CASSSAGERDEKLFF. CDR3 nucleotide sequence: TGTGCCAGCAGCTCCGCAGGGGAGAGGGATGAAAAACTGTTTTTT.

The chain links TRBV12-3 or TRBV12-4 to TRBJ1-5; 8 nucleotides align to TRBD1. There are 13 residues in the CDR3. The J segment lost 6 bases and the V segment lost 3 bases, leaving 1 base of the junction unmatched. CDR3 nucleotides: TGTGCCAGCAGTTTCAGGGGGCCTCAGCCCCAGCATTTT. It is translated as CASSFRGPQPQHF.

The chain employs TRBV19 and TRBJ2-3, with D possibly TRBD2 on 6 matching bases. The CDR3 loop spans 15 amino acids. The germline V and J ends were trimmed by 7 bases and 2 bases, with 16 bases remaining between them. Looked up from germline, CDR1 is LNHDA and CDR2 is SQIVND (reference sequence). For the CDR3, the DNA is TGTGCCAGTACGACCCCAGGAGGGCTCACAGATACGCAGTATTTT. Translating it yields CASTTPGGLTDTQYF.

The DNA for the CDR3 is TGTGCCAGTAGCCTACGCGGAGGAGGGTACAATGAGCAGTTCTTC. This translates into CASSLRGGGYNEQFF. V and J are TRBV19 and TRBJ2-1; perhaps TRBD2 as D (6 bases). This CDR3 region has 15 residues. Trimming stripped 6 bases from V and 4 bases from J, with 16 bases between. Germline V gene data show CDR1 as LNHDA and CDR2 as SQIVND (reference sequence).

This chain links TRBV5-1 with TRBJ2-1; possibly TRBD2 for D (5 bases). V shed 0 bases and J shed 4 bases, with 14 bases lying between them. This CDR3 has 16 residues. CDR1 SGHRS and CDR2 YFSETQ come from the germline V gene. As DNA, the CDR3 is TGCGCCAGCAGCTTGGGGGGTAGCGAGACTTACAATGAGCAGTTCTTC. The encoded protein is CASSLGGSETYNEQFF.

This rearrangement joins TRBV15 to TRBJ2-7; 11 bases are a match to TRBD2. Germline values: CDR1 LNHNV, CDR2 YYDKDF (reference sequence). J gave up 2 bases and V 5 bases, and 5 bases lay outside the gene matches. This CDR3 contains 15 residues. The CDR3 bases are TGTGCCACCAGCCCGTCGACTAGCGGGGCCTACGAGCAGTACTTC. This translates into CATSPSTSGAYEQYF.

This clone was recorded once. V and J are TRBV19 and TRBJ1-1; D possibly corresponds to TRBD1 (5 bases). Trimming removed 4 bases from V and 1 base from J, with 13 bases in between. The CDR3 covers 15 residues. Germline V gene lookup returns CDR1 LNHDA and CDR2 SQIVND (reference sequence). The CDR3 nucleotides are TGTGCCAGTAGTAAAGGGACTCTTGGGAACACTGAAGCTTTCTTT. Encoded protein: CASSKGTLGNTEAFF.

This chain uses TRBV10-3 with TRBJ2-1, with TRBD2 matching over 12 bases. V gave up 4 bases and J gave up 7 bases; unmatched junction bases: 2. The CDR3 sequence is 14 residues long. Germline CDR1 is ENHRY and CDR2 is SYGVKD. CDR3 in DNA: TGTGCCATCAGTGGGACTAGCGGGATTAATGAGCAGTTCTTC. Translating it yields CAISGTSGINEQFF.

The chain has TRBV6-6 and TRBJ1-3; D not certain. With 6 bases removed from V and 2 bases from J, the gap between germline ends came to 8 bases. CDR3 length equals 13 residues. Germline CDR1 is MNHNY and CDR2 is SVGAGI (reference sequence). CDR3 amino acids: CASRAATGNTIYF. CDR3 nucleotide sequence: TGTGCCAGCAGAGCGGCTACTGGAAACACCATATATTTT.

This chain joins TRBV7-2 and TRBJ2-5; the match to TRBD2 covers 11 bases. V lost 5 bases to trimming and J lost 2 bases; unmatched junction nucleotides: 7. The germline CDR1 and CDR2 sequences are SGHTA and FQGNSA. CDR3 length: 16 residues. The CDR3 DNA is TGTGCCAGCAGCCTCGGGACTAGCGGAGAACAAGAGACCCAGTACTTC. This codes for CASSLGTSGEQETQYF.

The chain joins TRBV30 to TRBJ1-1; possibly TRBD1 for D (5 bases). V was shortened by 2 bases and J by 4 bases, with 11 bases between the two germline ends. CDR1 and CDR2 (germline): GTSNPN, SVGIG (reference sequence). This CDR3 is built from 13 residues. The CDR3 loop reads CAWSRQQGTEAFF. DNA for the CDR3: TGTGCCTGGAGTCGACAGCAGGGCACTGAAGCTTTCTTT.

The gene calls are TRBV2 and TRBJ2-3; weak D call: TRBD2 (5 bases). The CDR3 length is 14 residues. V lost 7 bases to trimming and J lost 2 bases, with 13 bases between them. Germline CDR1 is SNHLY and CDR2 is FYNNEI. CDR3 coding DNA: TGTGCCAGCATGGGAGCCGGAGTCACAGATACGCAGTATTTT. Amino acid sequence: CASMGAGVTDTQYF.

V usage is TRBV7-3 and J usage is TRBJ2-3, with 16 bases that match TRBD2. Per germline, CDR1 SGHTA and CDR2 FQGTGA. The CDR3 is made up of 16 amino acids. V was pared by 4 bases and J by 6 bases, with 4 bases of the junction left unmatched. The CDR3 nucleotides read TGTGCCAGCAGCTCGGGACTAGCGGGGGGGCCGGATACGCAGTATTTT. Encoded protein: CASSSGLAGGPDTQYF.

CDR3 coding DNA: TGTGCTAGTGGTTTGGTGCCGGGACTAGCGGGCCCGAACACCGGGGAGCTGTTTTTT. Amino acids: CASGLVPGLAGPNTGELFF. This chain joins TRBV12-5 and TRBJ2-2; 12 nucleotides align to TRBD2. The germline V gene has CDR1 LGHNT and CDR2 FRNRAP. This CDR3 has 19 residues. V lost 0 bases, J lost 0 bases, and 5 bases stayed unmatched.

The rearrangement joins TRBV19 to TRBJ1-2; D not resolved. Germline CDR1 reads LNHDA; CDR2 reads SQIVND (reference sequence). The V end lost 3 bases, the J end lost 4 bases, and 6 bases lay between the germline ends. This CDR3 has 12 residues. The CDR3 DNA is TGTGCCAGTAGTATCCCCCTCTATGGCTACACCTTC. As protein: CASSIPLYGYTF.

The chain employs TRBV7-6 and TRBJ2-7, with 11 nucleotides matching TRBD1. V gave up 5 bases and J gave up 3 bases; unmatched junction bases: 9. CDR1 SGHVS and CDR2 FNYEAQ come from the germline V gene. This CDR3 contains 16 residues. This CDR3 reads CASSPVDGTGGYEQYF. CDR3 bases: TGTGCCAGCAGCCCGGTTGACGGGACAGGGGGCTACGAGCAGTACTTC.

The chain links TRBV18 to TRBJ1-1, with 9 bases lining up with TRBD1. This CDR3 spans 16 amino acids. Germline V gives CDR1 KGHSH, CDR2 LQKENI. With V trimmed by 3 bases and J by 1 base, 6 bases remained unmatched. The CDR3 DNA is TGTGCCAGCTCACCGGAAACAGGGGGCGCGAACACTGAAGCTTTCTTT. Translation gives CASSPETGGANTEAFF. Complete variable domain (other parts from reference TRBV18 and TRBJ1-1): NAGVMQNPRHLVRRRGQEARLRCSPMKGHSHVYWYRQLPEEGLKFMVYLQKENIIDESGMPKERFSAEFPKEGPSILRIQQVVRGDSAAYFCASSPETGGANTEAFFGQGTRLTVV.

J is TRBJ1-2 and V is TRBV9; D remains unclear. CDR3 length: 12 amino acids. CDR1 and CDR2 (germline): SGDLS, YYNGEE. V was pared by 4 bases and J by 2 bases, with 6 bases between. The CDR3 is CASSPGNYGYTF. Here the CDR3 DNA reads TGTGCCAGCAGCCCAGGAAACTATGGCTACACCTTC.

This chain connects TRBV18 to TRBJ1-5; 7 bases align to TRBD1. V was pared by 3 bases and J by 4 bases, with 6 bases of the junction left unmatched. This CDR3 has 15 amino acids. Germline V gene data show CDR1 as KGHSH and CDR2 as LQKENI. This chain's CDR3 is CASSPTGTRNQPQHF. CDR3 nucleotide sequence: TGTGCCAGCTCACCGACAGGGACTAGGAATCAGCCCCAGCATTTT.